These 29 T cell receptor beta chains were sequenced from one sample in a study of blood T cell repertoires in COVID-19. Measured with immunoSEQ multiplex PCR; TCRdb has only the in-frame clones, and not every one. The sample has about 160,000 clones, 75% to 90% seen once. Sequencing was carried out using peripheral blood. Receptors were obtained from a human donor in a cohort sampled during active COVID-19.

The CDR3 sequence is CASSLYRVGEQYF. DNA of the CDR3: TGTGCCAGCAGCTTATACAGGGTCGGTGAGCAGTACTTC. This chain links TRBV11-1 with TRBJ2-7, with a weak D call TRBD1 (6 bases). There are 13 residues in the CDR3. CDR1 and CDR2 (germline): SGHAT, FQDESV (reference sequence). V was clipped by 2 bases and J by 7 bases, with 12 bases between them.

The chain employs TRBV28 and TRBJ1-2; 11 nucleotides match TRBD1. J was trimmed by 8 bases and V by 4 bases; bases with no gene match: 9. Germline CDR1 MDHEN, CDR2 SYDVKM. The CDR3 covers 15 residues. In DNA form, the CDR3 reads TGTGCCAGCAGTTCATCCGGGACAGGGGGAAGAGGCTACACCTTC. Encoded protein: CASSSSGTGGRGYTF.

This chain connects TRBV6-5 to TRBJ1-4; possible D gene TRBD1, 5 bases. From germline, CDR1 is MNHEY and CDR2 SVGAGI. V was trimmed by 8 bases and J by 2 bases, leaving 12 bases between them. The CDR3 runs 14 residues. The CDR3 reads CASARGFTNEKLFF. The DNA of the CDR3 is TGTGCCAGCGCTAGGGGATTCACTAATGAAAAACTGTTTTTT.

The CDR3: CASSLGLAGPADEQFF. CDR3 bases: TGTGCCAGCAGCTTGGGGCTAGCGGGCCCCGCGGATGAGCAGTTCTTC. This chain joins TRBV5-6 and TRBJ2-1; 8 bases map to TRBD2. Germline assignment: CDR1 SGHDT and CDR2 YYEEEE. V lost 0 bases to trimming and J lost 8 bases; unmatched junction nucleotides: 10. The length of the CDR3 is 16 residues.

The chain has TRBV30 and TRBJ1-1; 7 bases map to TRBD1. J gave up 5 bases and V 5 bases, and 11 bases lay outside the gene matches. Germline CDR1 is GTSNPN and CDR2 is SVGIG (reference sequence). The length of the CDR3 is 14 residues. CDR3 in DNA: TGTGCCTGGCAAAAAGACAGGGTAGGGACTGAAGCTTTCTTT. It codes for CAWQKDRVGTEAFF.

CDR3 amino acids: CASSGTRQGYSNEQFF. In DNA, the CDR3 is TGTGCCAGCAGCGGAACTAGACAGGGATATTCAAATGAGCAGTTCTTC. The rearrangement uses TRBV9 and TRBJ2-1, with 7 nucleotides matching TRBD1. The CDR3 sequence is 16 residues long. With 3 bases clipped from V and 7 bases from J, the junction kept 13 bases outside the gene matches. Germline V gene sequence: CDR1 SGDLS, CDR2 YYNGEE.

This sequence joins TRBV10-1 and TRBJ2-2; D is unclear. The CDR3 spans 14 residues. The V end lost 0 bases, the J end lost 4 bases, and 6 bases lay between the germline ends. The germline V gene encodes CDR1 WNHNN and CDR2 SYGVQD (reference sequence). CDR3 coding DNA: TGCGCCAGCAGTGAGTCTAGAGCCACCGGGGAGCTGTTTTTT. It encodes CASSESRATGELFF.

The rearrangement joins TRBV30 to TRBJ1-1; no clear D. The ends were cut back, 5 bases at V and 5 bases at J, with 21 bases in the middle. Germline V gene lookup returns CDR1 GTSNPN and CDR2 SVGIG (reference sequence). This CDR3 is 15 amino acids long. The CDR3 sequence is CAWAREALGGTEAFF. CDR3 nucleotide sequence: TGTGCCTGGGCCCGGGAGGCGTTGGGAGGAACTGAAGCTTTCTTT. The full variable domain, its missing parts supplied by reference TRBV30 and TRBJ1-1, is SQTIHQWPATLVQPVGSPLSLECTVEGTSNPNLYWYRQAAGRGLQLLFYSVGIGQISSEVPQNLSASRPQDRQFILSSKKLLLSDSGFYLCAWAREALGGTEAFFGQGTRLTVV.

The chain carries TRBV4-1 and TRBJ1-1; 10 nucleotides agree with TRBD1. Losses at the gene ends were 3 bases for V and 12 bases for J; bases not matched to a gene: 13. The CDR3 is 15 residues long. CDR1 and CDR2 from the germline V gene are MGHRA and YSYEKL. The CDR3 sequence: CASSQVGTGVDVTFF. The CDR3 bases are TGCGCCAGCAGCCAGGTTGGGACAGGGGTTGATGTAACTTTCTTT.

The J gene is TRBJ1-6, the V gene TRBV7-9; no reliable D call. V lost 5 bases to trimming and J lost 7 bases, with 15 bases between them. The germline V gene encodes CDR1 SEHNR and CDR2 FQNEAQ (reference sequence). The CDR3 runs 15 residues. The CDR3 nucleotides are TGTGCCAGCAGCCTACACAGCCCCAAGAATTCACCCCTCCACTTT. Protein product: CASSLHSPKNSPLHF.

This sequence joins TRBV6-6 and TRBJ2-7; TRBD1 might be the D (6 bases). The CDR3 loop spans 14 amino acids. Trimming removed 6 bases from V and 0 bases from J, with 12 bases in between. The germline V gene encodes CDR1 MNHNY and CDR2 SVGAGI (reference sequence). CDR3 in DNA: TGTGCCAGCAGGTGGCAGGGGAGCTCCTACGAGCAGTACTTC. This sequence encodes CASRWQGSSYEQYF.

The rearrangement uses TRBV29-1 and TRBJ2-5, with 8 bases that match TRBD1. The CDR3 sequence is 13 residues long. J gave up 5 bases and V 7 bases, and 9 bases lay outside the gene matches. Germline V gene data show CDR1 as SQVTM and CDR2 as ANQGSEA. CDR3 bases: TGCAGCGAAAGGACAGGGCGGATGGAGACCCAGTACTTC. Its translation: CSERTGRMETQYF.

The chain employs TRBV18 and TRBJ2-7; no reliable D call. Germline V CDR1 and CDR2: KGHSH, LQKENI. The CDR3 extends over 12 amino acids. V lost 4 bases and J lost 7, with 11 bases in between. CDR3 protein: CASSRILEEQYF. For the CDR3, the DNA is TGTGCCAGCTCACGGATCCTGGAGGAGCAGTACTTC.

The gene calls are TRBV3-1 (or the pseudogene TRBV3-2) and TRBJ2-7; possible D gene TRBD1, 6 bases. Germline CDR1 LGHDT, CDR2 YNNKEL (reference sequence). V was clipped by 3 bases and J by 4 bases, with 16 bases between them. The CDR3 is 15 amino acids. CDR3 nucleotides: TGTGCCAGCAGCCAGTTAAGGACAGATTTTTACGAGCAGTACTTC. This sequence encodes CASSQLRTDFYEQYF.

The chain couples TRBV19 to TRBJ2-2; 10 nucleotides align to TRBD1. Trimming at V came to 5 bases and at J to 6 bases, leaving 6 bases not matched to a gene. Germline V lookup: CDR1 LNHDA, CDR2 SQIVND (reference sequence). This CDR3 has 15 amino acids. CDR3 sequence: CASSVTGGAAGELFF. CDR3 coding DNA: TGTGCCAGTAGTGTGACAGGGGGCGCGGCCGGGGAGCTGTTTTTT.

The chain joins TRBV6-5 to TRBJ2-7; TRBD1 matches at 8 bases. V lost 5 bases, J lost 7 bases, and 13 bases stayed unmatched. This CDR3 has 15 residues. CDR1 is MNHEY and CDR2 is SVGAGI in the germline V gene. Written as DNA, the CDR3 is TGTGCCAGCAGTACCAATCCCCGGACAGGGCGGGAGCAGTACTTC. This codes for CASSTNPRTGREQYF.

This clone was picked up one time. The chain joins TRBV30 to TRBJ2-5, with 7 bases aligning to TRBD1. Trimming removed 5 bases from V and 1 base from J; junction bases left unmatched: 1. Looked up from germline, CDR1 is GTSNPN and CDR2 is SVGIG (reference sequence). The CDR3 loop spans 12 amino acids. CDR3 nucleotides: TGTGCCTGGGGGACAGCCCAAGAGACCCAGTACTTC. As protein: CAWGTAQETQYF.

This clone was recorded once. This chain's CDR3 is CASSLGGTSTGELFF. The CDR3 DNA is TGTGCCAGCAGCCTAGGGGGCACGAGCACCGGGGAGCTGTTTTTT. The chain joins TRBV11-3 to TRBJ2-2; TRBD1 agrees at 7 bases. The CDR3 loop spans 15 amino acids. Germline V gene lookup returns CDR1 SGHNT and CDR2 YENEEA. Trimming cost V 5 bases and J 4 bases; bases outside gene matches: 7.

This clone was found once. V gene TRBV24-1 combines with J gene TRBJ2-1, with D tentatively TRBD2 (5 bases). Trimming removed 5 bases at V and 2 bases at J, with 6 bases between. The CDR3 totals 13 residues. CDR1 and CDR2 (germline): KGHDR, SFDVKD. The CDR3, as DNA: TGTGCCACCAGTGCCGGGACCTACAATGAGCAGTTCTTC. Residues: CATSAGTYNEQFF.

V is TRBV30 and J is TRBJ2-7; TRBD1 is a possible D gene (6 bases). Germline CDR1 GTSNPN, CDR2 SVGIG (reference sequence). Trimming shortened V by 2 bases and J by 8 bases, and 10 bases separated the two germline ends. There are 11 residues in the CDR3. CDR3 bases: TGTGCCTGGAGTACAGGGATACAGCAGTACTTC. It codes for CAWSTGIQQYF.

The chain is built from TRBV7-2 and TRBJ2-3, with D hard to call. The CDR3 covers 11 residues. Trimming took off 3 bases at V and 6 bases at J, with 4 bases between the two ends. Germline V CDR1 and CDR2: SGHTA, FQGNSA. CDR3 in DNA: TGTGCCAGCAGCTTCTACGATACGCAGTATTTT. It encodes CASSFYDTQYF.

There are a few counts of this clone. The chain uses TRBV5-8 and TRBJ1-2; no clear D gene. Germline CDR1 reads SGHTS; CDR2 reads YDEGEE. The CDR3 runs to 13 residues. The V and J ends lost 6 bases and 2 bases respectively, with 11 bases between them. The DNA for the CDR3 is TGTGCCAGCACCTCCGATCGGAACTATGGCTACACCTTC. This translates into CASTSDRNYGYTF.

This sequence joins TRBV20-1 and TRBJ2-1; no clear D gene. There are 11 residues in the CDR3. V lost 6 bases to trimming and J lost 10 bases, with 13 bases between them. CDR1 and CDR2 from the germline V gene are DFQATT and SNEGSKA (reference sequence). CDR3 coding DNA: TGCAGTGCCCAGCGAGTGTCAGAGCAGTTCTTC. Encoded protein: CSAQRVSEQFF.

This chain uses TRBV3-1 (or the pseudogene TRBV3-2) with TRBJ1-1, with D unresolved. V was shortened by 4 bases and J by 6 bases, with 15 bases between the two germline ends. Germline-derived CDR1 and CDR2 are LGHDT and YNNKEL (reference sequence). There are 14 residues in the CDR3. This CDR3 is CASSLREFRSEAFF. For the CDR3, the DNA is TGTGCCAGCAGCCTTAGGGAGTTTAGGTCTGAAGCTTTCTTT.

The CDR3: CARSCPTSGRYEQYF. The DNA for the CDR3 is TGTGCCAGAAGCTGTCCGACTAGCGGGAGATACGAGCAGTACTTC. The chain is built from TRBV7-5 and TRBJ2-7; TRBD2, the table's D call, was not compared with the DNA. TRBV7-5 counts as a pseudogene. The CDR3 contains 15 residues.

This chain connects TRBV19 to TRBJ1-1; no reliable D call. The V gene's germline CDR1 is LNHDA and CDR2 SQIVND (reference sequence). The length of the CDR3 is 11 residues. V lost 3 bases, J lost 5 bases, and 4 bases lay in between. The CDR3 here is CASSMRTEAFF. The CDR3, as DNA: TGTGCCAGTAGTATGCGAACTGAAGCTTTCTTT.

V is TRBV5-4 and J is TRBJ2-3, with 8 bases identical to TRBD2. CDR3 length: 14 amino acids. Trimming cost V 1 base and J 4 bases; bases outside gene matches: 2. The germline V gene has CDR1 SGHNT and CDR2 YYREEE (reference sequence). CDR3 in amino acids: CASSLPGGADTQYF. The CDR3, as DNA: TGTGCCAGCAGCTTGCCGGGGGGGGCAGATACGCAGTATTTT.

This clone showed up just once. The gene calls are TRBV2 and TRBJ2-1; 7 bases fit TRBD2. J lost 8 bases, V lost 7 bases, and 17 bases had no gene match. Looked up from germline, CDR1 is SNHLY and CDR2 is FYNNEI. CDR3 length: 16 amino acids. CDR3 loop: CASKVRAGVSGDEQFF. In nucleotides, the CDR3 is TGTGCCAGCAAGGTGAGGGCGGGAGTGAGTGGCGATGAGCAGTTCTTC.

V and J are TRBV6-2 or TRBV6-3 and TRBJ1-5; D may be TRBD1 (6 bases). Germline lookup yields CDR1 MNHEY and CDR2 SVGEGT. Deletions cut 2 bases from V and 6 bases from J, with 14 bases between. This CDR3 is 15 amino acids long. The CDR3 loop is CASSYTITGIQPQHF. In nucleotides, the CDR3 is TGTGCCAGCAGTTACACCATCACAGGGATTCAGCCCCAGCATTTT.